The T cell receptor beta chain under discussion was sequenced for a study of Graves' ophthalmopathy and Graves' hyperthyroidism. Study-level points and caveats: Researchers report that a 13-signature model separated ophthalmopathy from stable hyperthyroidism, posting roughly 90% sensitivity and about 80% specificity. Most clonotypes expanded in thyroid above 0.001 frequency were present in blood too.

Among the exclusions were patients with other autoimmune diseases, uncontrolled infections, pregnancy or lactation. The authors isolated PBMCs from about 10 ml of fresh peripheral blood. On this clonotype itself: Antigen specificity is unknown.

From RNA, the CDR3 regions of TCR beta chains were amplified and sequenced. Second-round multiplex PCR came after first-round RT-PCR with HTBI primers. TCRdb re-analysed the multiplex PCR reads in MiXCR, keeping a single row per CDR3 protein. This table has around 400,000 distinct CDR3 sequences, about a sixth appearing once. With 2 bases clipped from V and 1 base from J, the junction kept 12 bases outside the gene matches. Germline-derived CDR1 and CDR2 are MNHEY and SVGAGI. This CDR3 comprises 19 residues. The chain is built from TRBV6-5 and TRBJ2-4; TRBD2 matches 9 bases. Sequences were obtained from peripheral blood. This receptor was taken from a woman younger than 30 with Graves' ophthalmopathy. CDR3 sequence: CASSYGLAGMGRAKNIQYF. In DNA form, the CDR3 reads TGTGCCAGCAGTTACGGGCTAGCGGGGATGGGTCGGGCCAAAAACATTCAGTACTTC.